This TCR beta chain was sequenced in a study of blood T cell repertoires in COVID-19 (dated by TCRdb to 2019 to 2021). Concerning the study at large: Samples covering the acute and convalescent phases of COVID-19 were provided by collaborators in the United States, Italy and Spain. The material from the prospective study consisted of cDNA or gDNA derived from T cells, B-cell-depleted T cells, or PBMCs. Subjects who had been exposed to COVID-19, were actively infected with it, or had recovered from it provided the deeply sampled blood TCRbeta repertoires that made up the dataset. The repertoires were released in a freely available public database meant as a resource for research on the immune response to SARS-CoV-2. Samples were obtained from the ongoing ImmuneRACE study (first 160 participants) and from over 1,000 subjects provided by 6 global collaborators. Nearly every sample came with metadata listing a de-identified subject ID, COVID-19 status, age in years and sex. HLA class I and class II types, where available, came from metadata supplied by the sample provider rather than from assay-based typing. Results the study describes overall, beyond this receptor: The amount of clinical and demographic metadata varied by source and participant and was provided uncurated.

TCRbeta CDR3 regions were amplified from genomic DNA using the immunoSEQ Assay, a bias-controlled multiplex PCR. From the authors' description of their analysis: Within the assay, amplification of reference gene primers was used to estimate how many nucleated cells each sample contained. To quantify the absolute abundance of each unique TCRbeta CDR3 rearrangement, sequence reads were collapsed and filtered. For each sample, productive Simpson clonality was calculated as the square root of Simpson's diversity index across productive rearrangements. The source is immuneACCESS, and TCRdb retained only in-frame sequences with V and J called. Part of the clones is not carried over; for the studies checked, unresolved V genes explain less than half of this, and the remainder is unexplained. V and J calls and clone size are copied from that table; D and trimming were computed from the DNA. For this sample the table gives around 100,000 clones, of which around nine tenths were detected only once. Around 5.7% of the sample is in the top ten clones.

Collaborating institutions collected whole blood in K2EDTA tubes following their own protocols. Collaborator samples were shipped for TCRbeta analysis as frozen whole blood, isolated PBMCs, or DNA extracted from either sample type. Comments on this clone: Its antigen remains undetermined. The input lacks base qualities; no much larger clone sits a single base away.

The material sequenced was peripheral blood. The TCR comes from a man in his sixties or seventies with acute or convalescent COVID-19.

The sequence in DNA is TGTGCCAGCAGCGCCGGGACAGAGATCCCCCGGAATGAGCAGTTCTTC. Its translation is CASSAGTEIPRNEQFF. The rearranged segments are TRBV11-1 and TRBJ2-1; TRBD1 fits 7 bases in the junction. Including the terminal cysteine and phenylalanine, the CDR3 comprises 16 residues. The kept DNA is CDR3 alone, 48 bases in frame from the first base. The germline V gene (reference sequence) yields SGHAT for CDR1 and FQDESV for CDR2. The germline V end is reduced by 5 bases and the J end by 7 bases; junction bases left unmatched: 14.